Listed below are T cell receptor beta chains from one sample, sequenced in a study of T cells in Graves' hyperthyroidism and ophthalmopathy. A single record per CDR3 protein comes from TCRdb applying MiXCR to the multiplex PCR reads. The profile shows some 740,000 distinct CDR3 sequences, 14% of them singletons. Material: blood. These receptors were obtained from a woman aged 18-29 years with Graves' hyperthyroidism. CDR3s include the opening cysteine and the closing phenylalanine or tryptophan. Each record gives: J gene, clone size, CDR3 length, V gene, D gene, CDR3 DNA, CDR3 protein. The D gene is left open where the match is weak. The size entry is marked missing in some rows and otherwise reads once, few, many or a size class.

>TRBJ1-1|many|14|TRBV20-1|-
TGCAGTGCTAGAGAGGCAGGGCCCAACACTGAAGCTTTCTTT
CSAREAGPNTEAFF
>TRBJ2-1|few|12|TRBV6-2/TRBV6-3|-
TGTGCCAGCAGTGGTCTGGACAATGAGCAGTTCTTC
CASSGLDNEQFF
>TRBJ2-2|-|17|TRBV11-2|TRBD2
TGTGCCAGCAGCTCGTACAAGACTAGCGAGGGTCCAGGGGAGCTGTTTTTT
CASSSYKTSEGPGELFF
>TRBJ2-1|-|14|TRBV2|-
TGTGCCAGCAGTAAGAGGACTGGCTACAATGAGCAGTTCTTC
CASSKRTGYNEQFF
>TRBJ1-2|many|17|TRBV4-3|TRBD1
TGCGCCAGCAGCCAAGAACCGGGACAGGGATTTTGGTATGGCTACACCTTC
CASSQEPGQGFWYGYTF
>TRBJ2-1|many|15|TRBV5-1|TRBD1
TGCGCCAGCAGCTTGGGAGACAGGGAGCCCAATGAGCAGTTCTTC
CASSLGDREPNEQFF
>TRBJ2-2|few|15|TRBV6-1|TRBD1
TGTGCCAGTTCAAGGGACAGGGGGTTGGTCGGGGAGCTGTTTTTT
CASSRDRGLVGELFF
>TRBJ2-7|few|13|TRBV10-3|TRBD1
TGTGCCATCAGATACCAGGGGGACTACGAGCAGTACTTC
CAIRYQGDYEQYF
>TRBJ1-3|-|13|TRBV6-5|-
TGTGCCAGCAGTTACACCGTCGGAAACACCATATATTTT
CASSYTVGNTIYF
>TRBJ1-5|-|15|TRBV6-1|-
TGTGCCAGCAGTGATATCGAGGAGACCAATCAGCCCCAGCATTTT
CASSDIEETNQPQHF
>TRBJ2-5|many|11|TRBV2|-
TGTGCCAGCAGTGAAGGGGAGACCCAGTACTTC
CASSEGETQYF
>TRBJ1-1|many|13|TRBV29-1|-
TGCAGCGTTGATCGGGTCCTGATCTCCGAAGCTTTCTTT
CSVDRVLISEAFF
>TRBJ2-1|many|12|TRBV20-1|-
TGCAGTGCTAGAGATCTCATCAATGAGCAGTTCTTC
CSARDLINEQFF
>TRBJ1-2|few|21|TRBV6-5|TRBD1
TGTGCCAGCAGTTACTTGGGACAGCCCAATACCCGACCTCCCCGGTTCTATGGCTACACCTTC
CASSYLGQPNTRPPRFYGYTF
>TRBJ2-1|many|16|TRBV20-1|TRBD1
TGCAGTGCTAGAGCTAGGACAGGAAACTCCTACAATGAGCAGTTCTTC
CSARARTGNSYNEQFF
>TRBJ1-1|-|16|TRBV19|TRBD1
TGTGCCAGTAGCCTTAAGACAGGGGTCGGCGCAACTGAAGCTTTCTTT
CASSLKTGVGATEAFF
>TRBJ2-7|many|14|TRBV18|-
TGTGCCAGCTCCCCTCGGACAGCCTTCTACGAGCAGTACTTC
CASSPRTAFYEQYF
>TRBJ1-1|many|17|TRBV20-1|-
TGCAGTGCTAGAGCCGGGTCAGTGTTCGGATCGAACACTGAAGCTTTCTTT
CSARAGSVFGSNTEAFF
>TRBJ2-3|many|17|TRBV3-1|-
TGTGCCAGCAGCCCCCCCTTGGAGGGCCTCCGCACAGATACGCAGTATTTT
CASSPPLEGLRTDTQYF
>TRBJ2-1|-|15|TRBV30|TRBD2
TGTGCCTGGTCAAATAGGGGACTAGCGACAAATGAGCAGTTCTTC
CAWSNRGLATNEQFF
>TRBJ1-5|-|15|TRBV7-2|-
TGTGCCAGCAGCTTAACACGTTATAGCAATCAGCCCCAGCATTTT
CASSLTRYSNQPQHF
>TRBJ2-7|few|13|TRBV7-8|-
TGTGCCAGCAGCCTAGAGATGTTCGGCGAGCAGTACTTC
CASSLEMFGEQYF
>TRBJ2-3|many|16|TRBV18|-
TGTGCCAGCTCCCAACAGGTTGAGGGGAGCACAGATACGCAGTATTTT
CASSQQVEGSTDTQYF
>TRBJ2-1|many|15|TRBV7-9|-
TGTGCCAGCAGCTTAGGACAACTACTTAAAGATGAGCAGTTCTTC
CASSLGQLLKDEQFF
>TRBJ2-7|many|16|TRBV7-8|TRBD2
TGTGCCAGCAGCTTATCTAGCGGGTACAAAACCTACGAGCAGTACTTC
CASSLSSGYKTYEQYF
>TRBJ1-5|-|16|TRBV6-5|-
TGTGCCAGCAGTTACTCCCCCGGCAGCAGCAATCAGCCCCAGCATTTT
CASSYSPGSSNQPQHF
>TRBJ2-1|once|17|TRBV7-6|TRBD2
TGTGCCAGCAGCTTTCTCCGGGCGGGAGGGCGAGGAATTGAGCAGTTCTTC
CASSFLRAGGRGIEQFF
>TRBJ1-2|many|14|TRBV4-3|-
TGCGCCAGCAGCCAAGATCGGGCAGGGGTTGGCTACACCTTC
CASSQDRAGVGYTF
>TRBJ2-3|few|16|TRBV9|TRBD2
TGTGCCAGCAGCGTGGGGACTAGCGGTTTTCCAGATACGCAGTATTTT
CASSVGTSGFPDTQYF
>TRBJ2-1|-|16|TRBV7-9|TRBD2
TGTGCCAGCAGCCAAGAATCTAGCGGCCGATACAATGAGCAGTTCTTC
CASSQESSGRYNEQFF
>TRBJ2-2|-|14|TRBV5-1|-
TGCGCCAGCAGCAGGACCGACAAGCCCGGGGAGCTGTTTTTT
CASSRTDKPGELFF
>TRBJ2-1|-|19|TRBV6-2/TRBV6-3|TRBD2
TGTGCCAGCAGTTCTTCCGGGACTAGCGGGAGGGCCTATCTCAATGAGCAGTTCTTC
CASSSSGTSGRAYLNEQFF
>TRBJ2-1|many|15|TRBV28|-
TGTGCCAGCAGTTTAATGGGACTGAGAACCAATGAGCAGTTCTTC
CASSLMGLRTNEQFF
>TRBJ2-5|-|14|TRBV5-1|-
TGCGCCAGCAGCCCCTCGGAGGGAAGGGAGACCCAGTACTTC
CASSPSEGRETQYF
>TRBJ1-5|many|15|TRBV27|-
TGTGCCAGCAGTATCGAGGGGTCTAGCAATCAGCCCCAGCATTTT
CASSIEGSSNQPQHF
>TRBJ1-5|-|14|TRBV20-1|-
TGCAGTGCGATTCGGGGGGATCTCAATCAGCCCCAGCATTTT
CSAIRGDLNQPQHF
>TRBJ2-2|-|15|TRBV12-3/TRBV12-4|TRBD2
TGTGCCAGCAGTATAGCGGGAACGAACACCGGGGAGCTGTTTTTT
CASSIAGTNTGELFF
>TRBJ2-3|many|16|TRBV27|TRBD2
TGTGCCAGCAGTCTGGGACTAGCGGGAGGTCAAGATACGCAGTATTTT
CASSLGLAGGQDTQYF
>TRBJ1-1|many|16|TRBV29-1|-
TGCAGCGTTGAAGAATGGTCCCTTTGGGGGGGGACTGAAGCTTTCTTT
CSVEEWSLWGGTEAFF
>TRBJ2-6|-|19|TRBV4-3|TRBD1
TGCGCCAGCAGCCAAGGCAGGGGGCGCCTTAGGGAAGGGGCCAACGTCCTGACTTTC
CASSQGRGRLREGANVLTF
>TRBJ2-6|few|17|TRBV6-5|-
TGTGCCAGCAGTTACTTGATGGACCTAACCGGGGCCAACGTCCTGACTTTC
CASSYLMDLTGANVLTF
>TRBJ1-5|few|17|TRBV18|TRBD1
TGTGCCAGCTCACCCGGAGGGACAGTCAATAGCAATCAGCCCCAGCATTTT
CASSPGGTVNSNQPQHF
>TRBJ1-1|few|14|TRBV20-1|-
TGCAGAATTGATCCGATGCTTCGGAACACTGAAGCTTTCTTT
CRIDPMLRNTEAFF
>TRBJ2-7|-|18|TRBV4-3|-
TGCGCCAGCAGCCAAGGCCTCGAGAGGGCTTGTCGGGGCTACGAGCAGTACTTC
CASSQGLERACRGYEQYF
>TRBJ2-5|many|14|TRBV11-2|-
TGTGCCAGCAGCCAGGGCCAGGAACAAGAGACCCAGTACTTC
CASSQGQEQETQYF